Detailed here is one TCR beta chain. Its antigen is not known. Germline CDR1 reads SGHRS; CDR2 reads YFSETQ. The CDR3 sequence is 17 residues long. Trimming removed 5 bases from V and 0 bases from J; junction bases left unmatched: 10. This specimen comes from a study of shared clonotypes between healthy human individuals. Overall study: Each donor contributed plates that comprised three CD4 naive, three CD4 memory, two CD8 naive and one CD8 memory. Notes on the study in general: Estimated richness values were generally larger in naive subsets than in memory subsets. With a handful of donors compared, roughly 5% of naive CD4 clonotypes were shared.

Produced via immunoSEQ multiplex PCR; TCRdb's table is partial and in-frame only. The sample consists of some 2,500,000 clones, around 93% of them appearing once. The chain joins TRBV5-1 to TRBJ2-1; 8 nucleotides align to TRBD2. Sample: naive CD4+ T cells from PBMCs. Described subset: CD45RA+ positively selected. The receptor was isolated from a man younger than 35 in good health. Some clones in this sample may be carry-over from other donors' samples. The CDR3 DNA reads TGCGCCAGCAGAACGACGGGACTAGGAGGCTCCTACAATGAGCAGTTCTTC. Encoded protein: CASRTTGLGGSYNEQFF.